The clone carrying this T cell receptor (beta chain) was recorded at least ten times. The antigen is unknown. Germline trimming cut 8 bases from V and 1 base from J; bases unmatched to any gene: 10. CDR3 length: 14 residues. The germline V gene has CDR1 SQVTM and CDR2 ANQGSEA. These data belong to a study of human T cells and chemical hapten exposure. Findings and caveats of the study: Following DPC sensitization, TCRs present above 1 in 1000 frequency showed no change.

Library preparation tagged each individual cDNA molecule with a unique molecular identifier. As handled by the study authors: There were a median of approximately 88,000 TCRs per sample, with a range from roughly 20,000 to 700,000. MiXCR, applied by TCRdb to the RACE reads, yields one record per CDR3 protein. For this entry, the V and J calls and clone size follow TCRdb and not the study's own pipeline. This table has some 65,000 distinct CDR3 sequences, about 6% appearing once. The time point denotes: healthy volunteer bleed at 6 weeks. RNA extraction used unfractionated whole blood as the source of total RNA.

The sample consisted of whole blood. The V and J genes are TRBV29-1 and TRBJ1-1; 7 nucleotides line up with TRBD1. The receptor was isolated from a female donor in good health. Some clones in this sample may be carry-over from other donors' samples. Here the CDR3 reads CSSRQGWENTEAFF. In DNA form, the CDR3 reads TGCAGCTCTCGACAGGGATGGGAGAACACTGAAGCTTTCTTT.